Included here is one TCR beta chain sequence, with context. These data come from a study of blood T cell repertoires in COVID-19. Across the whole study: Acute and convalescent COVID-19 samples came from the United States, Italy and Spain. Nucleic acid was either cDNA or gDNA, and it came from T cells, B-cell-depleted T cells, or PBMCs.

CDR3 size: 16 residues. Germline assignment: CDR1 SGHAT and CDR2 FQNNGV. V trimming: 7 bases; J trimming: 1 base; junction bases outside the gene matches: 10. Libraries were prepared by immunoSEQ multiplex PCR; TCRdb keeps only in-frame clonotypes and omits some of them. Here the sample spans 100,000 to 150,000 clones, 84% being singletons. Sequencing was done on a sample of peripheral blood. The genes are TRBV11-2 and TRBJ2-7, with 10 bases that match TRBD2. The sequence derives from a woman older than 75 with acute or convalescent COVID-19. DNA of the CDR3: TGTGCCAGCACCTCAGATAGCGGGAGGAATTCCTACGAGCAGTACTTC. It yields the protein CASTSDSGRNSYEQYF.